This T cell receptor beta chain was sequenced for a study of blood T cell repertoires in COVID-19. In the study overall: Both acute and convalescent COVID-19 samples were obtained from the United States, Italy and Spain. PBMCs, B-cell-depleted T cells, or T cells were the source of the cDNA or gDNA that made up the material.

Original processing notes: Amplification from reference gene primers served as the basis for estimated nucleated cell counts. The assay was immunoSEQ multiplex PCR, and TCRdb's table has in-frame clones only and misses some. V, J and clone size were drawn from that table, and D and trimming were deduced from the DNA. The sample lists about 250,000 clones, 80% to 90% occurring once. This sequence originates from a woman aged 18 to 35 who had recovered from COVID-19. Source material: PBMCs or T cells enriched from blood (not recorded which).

The CDR3 loop is CASSLAGVVREQYF. The CDR3 DNA is TGTGCCAGCAGCTTGGCCGGAGTAGTGCGCGAGCAGTACTTC. The J gene is TRBJ2-7, the V gene TRBV5-8; no clear D gene. Trimming removed 0 bases at V and 6 bases at J, with 13 bases between. This CDR3 is 14 amino acids long. CDR1 SGHTS and CDR2 YDEGEE come from the germline V gene.